Presented here are 24 T cell receptor beta chains from one specimen sequenced in a study of T cell responses to AZD1222 COVID-19 vaccine (dated by TCRdb to about 2021). Libraries were made using the immunoSEQ multiplex PCR assay. TCRdb provides this immuneACCESS table in a form limited to in-frame rearrangements. Some clones are lacking; in checked studies, under half of them reflect an unresolved V gene, and why the rest are absent is not known. The sample data list roughly 150,000 clones, and approximately 91% of these were observed just once. 1% to 1.5% of the sample is in the top ten clones. Per the publication, the time point label means: about 28 days (+/-7) after the second vaccine dose. The specimen was peripheral blood, collected 28 days after the second AZD1222 dose. The receptors originated from an adult who received the AZD1222 COVID-19 vaccine.

This chain links TRBV15 with TRBJ2-7; TRBD1 matches 9 bases. The CDR3 has 16 amino acids. V was pared by 0 bases and J by 0 bases, with 3 bases of the junction left unmatched. From germline, CDR1 is LNHNV and CDR2 YYDKDF (reference sequence). The CDR3 nucleotides read TGTGCCACCAGCAGAGATCTACAGGGGGCCTCCTACGAGCAGTACTTC. Its translation is CATSRDLQGASYEQYF.

Details on this clone: Other nucleotide sequences in the sample specify the same CDR3. In DNA form, the CDR3 reads TGTGCCAGTAGTATAGGAGGGGGGGAGCAGTACTTC. Translating gives CASSIGGGEQYF. J is TRBJ2-7 and V is TRBV19; either TRBD1 or TRBD2 may supply D (6 bases each). This CDR3 has 12 residues. Germline V gene lookup returns CDR1 LNHDA and CDR2 SQIVND (reference sequence). V lost 1 base to trimming and J lost 7 bases, with 8 bases between them.

The DNA for the CDR3 is TGCGCCAGCAGCCAAGGTCTCGCCCGGGACAGGGCGACCTCTGGAAACACCATATATTTT. It translates to CASSQGLARDRATSGNTIYF. The chain uses TRBV4-1 and TRBJ1-3, with 9 bases aligning to TRBD1. V dropped 1 base and J dropped 0; count of bases not matched to a gene: 13. The CDR3 has 20 residues. CDR1 and CDR2 (germline): MGHRA, YSYEKL.

The CDR3, as DNA: TGTGCCAGCAGTTATGGGGCTAGAACGGTGGGTGAGCAGTTCTTC. Translated: CASSYGARTVGEQFF. This chain uses TRBV11-3 with TRBJ2-1, with D possibly TRBD1 on 5 matching bases. The CDR3 loop spans 15 amino acids. Trimming took 6 bases from V and 9 from J, leaving 21 bases between them. Germline values: CDR1 SGHNT, CDR2 YENEEA.

The rearrangement joins TRBV7-9 to TRBJ1-4, with TRBD1 as a possible D gene (5 bases). V lost 6 bases and J 2 bases, leaving 10 bases between the germline ends. Germline lookup yields CDR1 SEHNR and CDR2 FQNEAQ (reference sequence). This CDR3 spans 14 amino acids. The CDR3 region has the DNA TGTGCCAGCAGTCCCGGGGGTACTAATGAAAAACTGTTTTTT. Protein: CASSPGGTNEKLFF.

J is TRBJ2-5 and V is TRBV12-3 or TRBV12-4; D is uncertain. This CDR3 is 13 amino acids long. The V end was cut by 8 bases, the J end by 3 bases, with 13 bases between. CDR3 DNA: TGTGCCAGCGGAAAGTATTGGGAAGAGACCCAGTACTTC. It is translated as CASGKYWEETQYF.

The sample holds one count of this clone. The genes are TRBV2 and TRBJ1-6; D is undetermined. From germline, CDR1 is SNHLY and CDR2 FYNNEI. Trimming pared 0 bases from V and 0 bases from J, leaving 6 bases between. This CDR3 region has 16 residues. The CDR3 here is CASSEAIISYNSPLHF. The CDR3 DNA reads TGTGCCAGCAGTGAAGCGATCATCTCCTATAATTCACCCCTCCACTTT.

This chain joins TRBV7-9 and TRBJ2-2; possibly TRBD1 or TRBD2 for D (5 bases each). CDR1 and CDR2 (germline): SEHNR, FQNEAQ (reference sequence). CDR3 length: 16 amino acids. The ends were cut back, 5 bases at V and 0 bases at J, with 13 bases in the middle. CDR3 nucleotides: TGTGCCAGCAGCCCGAATGAGGGGACGAACACCGGGGAGCTGTTTTTT. Its translation is CASSPNEGTNTGELFF.

The rearrangement links TRBV6-1 to TRBJ1-6; 9 bases line up with TRBD1. Germline loops: CDR1 MNHNS, CDR2 SASEGT. This CDR3 is 17 amino acids long. The ends lost 4 bases at V and 2 bases at J; junction bases unmatched: 6. The CDR3 loop reads CASSVTRDRAYNSPLHF. As DNA, the CDR3 is TGTGCCAGCAGTGTCACCCGGGACAGGGCCTATAATTCACCCCTCCACTTT.

This clone appeared a few times. The rearrangement joins TRBV28 to TRBJ2-3; 11 positions agree with TRBD2. This CDR3 is built from 18 residues. V gave up 7 bases and J gave up 4 bases; unmatched junction bases: 16. From germline, CDR1 is MDHEN and CDR2 SYDVKM. CDR3 residues: CASTPAWVASGRPDTQYF. The CDR3 region has the DNA TGTGCCAGCACCCCAGCGTGGGTGGCTAGCGGGAGGCCAGATACGCAGTATTTT.

The chain carries TRBV7-9 and TRBJ2-7, with TRBD1 as a possible D gene (7 bases). Germline loops: CDR1 SEHNR, CDR2 FQNEAQ (reference sequence). Trimming stripped 2 bases from V and 3 bases from J, with 11 bases between. The CDR3 spans 14 residues. Here the CDR3 DNA reads TGTGCCAGCAGCTTACAGGGGGAGGACTACGAGCAGTACTTC. Translated: CASSLQGEDYEQYF.

This chain connects TRBV5-1 to TRBJ1-1, with D uncertain. This CDR3 spans 13 amino acids. Trimming shortened V by 4 bases and J by 1 base, and 8 bases separated the two germline ends. CDR1 and CDR2 (germline): SGHRS, YFSETQ. CDR3 sequence reads: CASSPAGNTEAFF. CDR3 DNA: TGCGCCAGCAGCCCGGCCGGGAACACTGAAGCTTTCTTT.

CDR3 nucleotide sequence: TGTGCCAGCAGTTCCCTAGCGCGGTACACAGATACGCAGTATTTT. The encoded protein is CASSSLARYTDTQYF. The chain recombines TRBV6-2 or TRBV6-3 with TRBJ2-3, with D possibly being TRBD2 (6 bases). Germline V gene data show CDR1 as MNHEY and CDR2 as SVGEGT. The CDR3 loop spans 15 amino acids. Trimming took off 4 bases at V and 2 bases at J, with 13 bases between the two ends.

The genes are TRBV30 and TRBJ2-1, with TRBD2 matching over 10 bases. CDR1 is GTSNPN, CDR2 SVGIG, per germline (reference sequence). The CDR3 extends over 16 amino acids. The J segment lost 6 bases and the V segment lost 4 bases, leaving 12 bases of the junction unmatched. CDR3 sequence: CAWKASGSWCLNEQFF. The CDR3 bases are TGTGCCTGGAAGGCTAGCGGGAGTTGGTGTCTCAATGAGCAGTTCTTC.

The chain carries TRBV6-5 and TRBJ1-2, with D hard to call. CDR1 and CDR2 (germline): MNHEY, SVGAGI. V shed 2 bases and J shed 5 bases, with 18 bases lying between them. The CDR3 covers 16 residues. The CDR3 is CASSYGHGRGVYGYTF. DNA of the CDR3: TGTGCCAGCAGTTACGGTCATGGTCGAGGCGTTTATGGCTACACCTTC.

CDR3 nucleotides: TGCAGTGCTAGTGGGGGGCCCATTAATAATTCACCCCTCCACTTT. It is translated as CSASGGPINNSPLHF. The V gene is TRBV20-1, the J gene TRBJ1-6; D may be TRBD1 (6 bases). Per the germline V gene, CDR1 is DFQATT and CDR2 is SNEGSKA (reference sequence). The CDR3 has 15 residues. V lost 3 bases to trimming and J lost 5 bases, with 14 bases between them.

V and J are TRBV11-3 and TRBJ2-7; D unresolved. Per the germline V gene, CDR1 is SGHNT and CDR2 is YENEEA. V gave up 2 bases and J gave up 3 bases, with 8 bases separating them. This CDR3 is built from 13 residues. This CDR3 is CASSLQYGYEQYF. The CDR3 coding sequence is TGTGCCAGCAGCTTACAATACGGCTACGAGCAGTACTTC.

The chain links TRBV4-1 to TRBJ1-6, with 8 nucleotides matching TRBD1. With V trimmed by 5 bases and J by 13 bases, 10 bases remained unmatched. CDR3 length equals 14 residues. The germline gives CDR1 MGHRA, CDR2 YSYEKL. The CDR3 DNA reads TGCGCCAGCAGCACCCGGGACAGGACGGGGCCCCTCCACTTT. Residues: CASSTRDRTGPLHF.

The rearrangement links TRBV5-1 to TRBJ1-1, with D possibly TRBD1 on 5 matching bases. From germline, CDR1 is SGHRS and CDR2 YFSETQ. This CDR3 comprises 15 residues. Trimming took off 0 bases at V and 6 bases at J, with 15 bases between the two ends. CDR3 in DNA: TGCGCCAGCAGCTTGGAGGGGCGGTCGGGTTCTGAAGCTTTCTTT. As protein: CASSLEGRSGSEAFF.

This chain joins TRBV5-4 and TRBJ1-1; D is possibly TRBD1 (6 bases). Germline V lookup: CDR1 SGHNT, CDR2 YYREEE (reference sequence). V dropped 0 bases and J dropped 1 base, with 10 bases sitting between them. The CDR3 runs 15 residues. CDR3 DNA: TGTGCCAGCAGCTTGGTAACCAGGGGGAACACTGAAGCTTTCTTT. Amino acids: CASSLVTRGNTEAFF.

This sequence joins TRBV19 and TRBJ2-5, with 9 bases identical to TRBD2. V shed 0 bases, J shed 2 bases, and the junction held 4 bases outside the gene matches. The CDR3 sequence is 16 residues long. Germline CDR1 and CDR2: LNHDA and SQIVND (reference sequence). The CDR3 here is CASSIDIAGVQETQYF. CDR3 coding DNA: TGTGCCAGTAGTATAGATATAGCGGGGGTACAAGAGACCCAGTACTTC.

The V call is TRBV11-3, the J call TRBJ2-6; unclear D gene. The CDR3 sequence is 18 residues long. Trimming left V 1 base short and J 0 bases short, with 13 bases between. Germline V gives CDR1 SGHNT, CDR2 YENEEA. CDR3 DNA: TGTGCCAGCAGCTTAGTATGGGCCCCCTCCTCTGGGGCCAACGTCCTGACTTTC. It codes for CASSLVWAPSSGANVLTF. The full variable domain, its missing parts supplied by reference TRBV11-3 and TRBJ2-6, is EAGVVQSPRYKIIEKKQPVAFWCNPISGHNTLYWYLQNLGQGPELLIRYENEEAVDDSQLPKDRFSAERLKGVDSTLKIQPAELGDSAVYLCASSLVWAPSSGANVLTFGAGSRLTVL.

This clone was detected only once. V is TRBV9 and J is TRBJ2-3; the match to TRBD2 covers 10 bases. Germline trimming cut 0 bases from V and 5 bases from J; bases unmatched to any gene: 6. CDR3 length: 16 residues. Per germline, CDR1 SGDLS and CDR2 YYNGEE. CDR3 coding DNA: TGTGCCAGCAGCGTAGGGCTAGCGGGGGTGGGAGATACGCAGTATTTT. Its protein is CASSVGLAGVGDTQYF.

V gene TRBV19 combines with J gene TRBJ2-3; perhaps TRBD1 as D (6 bases). CDR3 length: 14 amino acids. Germline V gene lookup returns CDR1 LNHDA and CDR2 SQIVND (reference sequence). Trimming left V 2 bases short and J 3 bases short, with 9 bases between. For the CDR3, the DNA is TGTGCCAGTAGTATAAGTGACAGGACAGATACGCAGTATTTT. Amino acid sequence: CASSISDRTDTQYF.